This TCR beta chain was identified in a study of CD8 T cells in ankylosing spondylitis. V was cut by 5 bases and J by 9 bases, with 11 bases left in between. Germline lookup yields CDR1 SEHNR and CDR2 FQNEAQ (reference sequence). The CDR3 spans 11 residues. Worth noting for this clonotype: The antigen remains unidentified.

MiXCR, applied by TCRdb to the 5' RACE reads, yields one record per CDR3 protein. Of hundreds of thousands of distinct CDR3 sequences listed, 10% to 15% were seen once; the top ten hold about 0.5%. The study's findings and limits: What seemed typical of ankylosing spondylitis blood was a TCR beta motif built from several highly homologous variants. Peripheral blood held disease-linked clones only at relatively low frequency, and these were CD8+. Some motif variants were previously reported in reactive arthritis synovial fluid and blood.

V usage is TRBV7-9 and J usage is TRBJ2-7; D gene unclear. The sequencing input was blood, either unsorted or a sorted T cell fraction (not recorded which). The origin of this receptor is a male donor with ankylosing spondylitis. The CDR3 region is CASSTRYRQYF. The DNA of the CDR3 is TGTGCCAGCAGCACCCGTTACCGGCAGTACTTC.